This T cell receptor beta chain was recorded in a study of technical replicates of blood from a few donors. The V end was cut by 1 base, the J end by 2 bases, with 15 bases between. There are 16 residues in the CDR3. Germline lookup yields CDR1 SGHDN and CDR2 FVKESK. Data came from immunoSEQ multiplex PCR; TCRdb stores just in-frame clones and leaves some out. The data show approximately 79,000 clones, 95% to 98% seen once. The TCR was taken from a human donor in good health. Sample: T cells isolated from PBMCs. The gene calls are TRBV14 and TRBJ2-7, with a weak D call TRBD1 (5 bases). The CDR3 region is CASSQVHGREPYEQYF. The DNA for the CDR3 is TGTGCCAGCAGCCAAGTGCACGGCAGGGAACCCTACGAGCAGTACTTC.